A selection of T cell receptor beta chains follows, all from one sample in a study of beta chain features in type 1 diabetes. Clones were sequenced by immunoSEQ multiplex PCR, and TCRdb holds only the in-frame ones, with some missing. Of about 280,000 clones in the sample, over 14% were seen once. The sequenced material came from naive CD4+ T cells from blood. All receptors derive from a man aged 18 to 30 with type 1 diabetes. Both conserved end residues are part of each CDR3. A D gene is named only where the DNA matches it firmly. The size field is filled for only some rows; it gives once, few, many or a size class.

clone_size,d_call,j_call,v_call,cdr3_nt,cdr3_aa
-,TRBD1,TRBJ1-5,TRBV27,TGTGCCAGCAGTTCACAGGGGCCAATTAATCAGCCCCAGCATTTT,CASSSQGPINQPQHF
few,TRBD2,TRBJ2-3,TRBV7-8,TGTGCCAGCAGCTCCACTAGCGGGGGACAAGATACGCAGTATTTT,CASSSTSGGQDTQYF
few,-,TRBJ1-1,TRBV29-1,TGCAGCGTTAAGGGGTACGCTGAAGCTTTCTTT,CSVKGYAEAFF
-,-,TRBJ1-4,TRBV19,TGTGCCAGTAGTACTGGCCAGTGGGAGAACGAAAAACTGTTTTTT,CASSTGQWENEKLFF
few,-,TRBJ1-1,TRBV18,TGTGCCAGCTCAGGGGCCCAGAACACTGAAGCTTTCTTT,CASSGAQNTEAFF
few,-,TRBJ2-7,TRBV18,TGTGCCAGCTCACCAGTCCGGCAGGCTGTATCCTACGAGCAGTACTTC,CASSPVRQAVSYEQYF
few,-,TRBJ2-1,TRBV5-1,TGCGCCAGCAGCGTAGGAACAGGGTTCAATGAGCAGTTCTTC,CASSVGTGFNEQFF
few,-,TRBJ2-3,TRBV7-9,TGTGCCAGCAGCTTAGGACAGCGGGCCCGAATCACAGATACGCAGTATTTT,CASSLGQRARITDTQYF
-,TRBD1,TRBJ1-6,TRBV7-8,TGTGCCAGCAGCTTAGTTGTTTTAGTGAGGACAGGGGGTTCACCCCTCCACTTT,CASSLVVLVRTGGSPLHF
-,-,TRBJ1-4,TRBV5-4,TGTGCCAGCAGGGAGGGACCCAACAAACTCGGTGAACTGTTTTTT,CASREGPNKLGELFF
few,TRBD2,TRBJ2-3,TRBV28,TGTGCCAGCAGAGCGGGGGGTCGCACAGATACGCAGTATTTT,CASRAGGRTDTQYF
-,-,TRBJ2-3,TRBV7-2,TGTGCCAGCAAGAGCCAACAGGGGCGGGGAGATACGCAGTATTTT,CASKSQQGRGDTQYF
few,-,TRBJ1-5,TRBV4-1,TGCGCCAGCAGCCAAGTCCTAGTCCAGCCCCAGCATTTT,CASSQVLVQPQHF
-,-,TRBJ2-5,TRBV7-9,TGTGCCAGCAGCGCAGGGTTGGGGGAGACCCAGTACTTC,CASSAGLGETQYF
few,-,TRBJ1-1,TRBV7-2,TGTGCCAGCAAGCCGAATGGGGCTGGAGTGAACACTGAAGCTTTCTTT,CASKPNGAGVNTEAFF
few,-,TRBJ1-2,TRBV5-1,TGCGCCAGCAGCGGCGGACAGTCCAACTATGGCTACACCTTC,CASSGGQSNYGYTF
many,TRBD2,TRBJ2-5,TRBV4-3,TGCGCCAGCAGCCAAGGTGTTCGCGGGGGTGAGACCCAGTACTTC,CASSQGVRGGETQYF
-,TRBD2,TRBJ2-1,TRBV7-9,TGTGCCAGCAGCTATGGTAGGACTAGCGGTCTGAAGCAGTTCTTC,CASSYGRTSGLKQFF
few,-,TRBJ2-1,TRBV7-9,TGTGCCAGCGGCCGGGACATCCTATACAATGAGCAGTTCTTC,CASGRDILYNEQFF
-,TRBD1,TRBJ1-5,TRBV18,TGTGCCAGCTCACCCGGGACAGAGGGCCGTCAGCCCCAGCATTTT,CASSPGTEGRQPQHF
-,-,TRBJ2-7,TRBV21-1,TGTGCCAGCAGCAGGACACTTTACGAGCAGTACTTC,CASSRTLYEQYF
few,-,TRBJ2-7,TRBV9,TGTGCCAGCAGCGTGGGCACAGCAGTCTCCTACGAGCAGTACTTC,CASSVGTAVSYEQYF
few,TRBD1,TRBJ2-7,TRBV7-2,TGTGCCAGCAGCCAAAGGACAGGGGGGCCGACCTACGAGCAGTACTTC,CASSQRTGGPTYEQYF
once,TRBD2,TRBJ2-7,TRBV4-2,TGTGCCAGCAGCCAAGGGATGACTAGCGGGGTTTCCTACGAGCAGTACTTC,CASSQGMTSGVSYEQYF
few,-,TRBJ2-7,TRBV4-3,TGCGCCAGCAGCCATGCCCCGACGGGTTACGAGCAGTACTTC,CASSHAPTGYEQYF